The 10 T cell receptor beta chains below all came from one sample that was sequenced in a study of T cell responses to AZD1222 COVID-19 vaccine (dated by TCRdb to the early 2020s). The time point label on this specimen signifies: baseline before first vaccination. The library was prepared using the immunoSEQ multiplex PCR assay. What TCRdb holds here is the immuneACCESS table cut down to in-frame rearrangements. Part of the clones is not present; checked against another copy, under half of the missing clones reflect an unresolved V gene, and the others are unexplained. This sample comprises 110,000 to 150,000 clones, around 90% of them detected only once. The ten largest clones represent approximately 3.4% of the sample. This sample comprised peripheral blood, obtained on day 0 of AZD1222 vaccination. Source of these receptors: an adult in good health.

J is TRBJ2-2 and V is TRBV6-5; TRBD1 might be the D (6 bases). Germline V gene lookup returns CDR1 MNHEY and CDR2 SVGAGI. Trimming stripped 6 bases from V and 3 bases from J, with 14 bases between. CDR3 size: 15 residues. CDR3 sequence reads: CASRPGGPDTGELFF. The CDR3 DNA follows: TGTGCCAGCAGGCCTGGGGGCCCGGACACCGGGGAGCTGTTTTTT.

This CDR3 is CSARVDTEAFF. In DNA form, the CDR3 reads TGCAGTGCTAGAGTAGACACTGAAGCTTTCTTT. The chain is built from TRBV20-1 and TRBJ1-1, with no clear D. The CDR3 has 11 amino acids. Germline CDR1 DFQATT, CDR2 SNEGSKA (reference sequence). The V and J ends lost 1 base and 3 bases respectively, with 3 bases between them.

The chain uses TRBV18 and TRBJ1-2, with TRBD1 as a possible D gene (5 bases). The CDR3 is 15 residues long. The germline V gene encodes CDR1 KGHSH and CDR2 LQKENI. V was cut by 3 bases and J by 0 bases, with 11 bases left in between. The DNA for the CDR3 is TGTGCCAGCTCACCGCGGGGGGAAGCTAACTATGGCTACACCTTC. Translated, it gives CASSPRGEANYGYTF.

The CDR3 sequence: CASRQGASTEAFF. The CDR3 DNA is TGTGCCAGCAGACAGGGGGCAAGCACTGAAGCTTTCTTT. The V gene is TRBV12-3 or TRBV12-4, the J gene TRBJ1-1; 9 bases match TRBD1. V dropped 6 bases and J dropped 4; count of bases not matched to a gene: 3. The length of the CDR3 is 13 residues.

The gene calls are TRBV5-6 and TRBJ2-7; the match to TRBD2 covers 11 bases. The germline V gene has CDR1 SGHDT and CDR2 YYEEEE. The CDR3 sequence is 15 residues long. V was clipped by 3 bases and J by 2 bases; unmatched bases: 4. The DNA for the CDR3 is TGTGCCAGCAGCTGGGGGACTAGCGGTCCCTACGAGCAGTACTTC. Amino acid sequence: CASSWGTSGPYEQYF.

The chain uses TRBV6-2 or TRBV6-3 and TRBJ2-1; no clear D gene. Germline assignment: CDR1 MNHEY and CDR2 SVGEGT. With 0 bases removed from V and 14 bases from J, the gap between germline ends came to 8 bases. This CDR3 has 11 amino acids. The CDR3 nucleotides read TGTGCCAGCAGTTACTCGATGTGGGAGTTCTTC. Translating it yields CASSYSMWEFF.

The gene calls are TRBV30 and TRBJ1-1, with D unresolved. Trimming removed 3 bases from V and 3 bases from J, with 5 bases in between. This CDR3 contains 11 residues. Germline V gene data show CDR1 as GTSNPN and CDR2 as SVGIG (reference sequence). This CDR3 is CAWSGDTEAFF. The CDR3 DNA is TGTGCCTGGAGCGGGGACACTGAAGCTTTCTTT.

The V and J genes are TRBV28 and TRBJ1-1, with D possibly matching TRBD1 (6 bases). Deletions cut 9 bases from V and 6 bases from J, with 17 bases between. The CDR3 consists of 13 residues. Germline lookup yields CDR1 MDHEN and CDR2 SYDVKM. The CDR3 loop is CASRSGGYPEAFF. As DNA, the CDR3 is TGTGCCAGTAGGTCGGGGGGCTACCCTGAAGCTTTCTTT.

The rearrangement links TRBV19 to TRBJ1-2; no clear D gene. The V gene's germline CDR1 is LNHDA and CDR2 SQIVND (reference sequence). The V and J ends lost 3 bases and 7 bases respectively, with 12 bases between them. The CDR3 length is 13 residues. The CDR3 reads CASSIPGEGGYTF. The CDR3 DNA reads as TGTGCCAGTAGTATCCCAGGAGAGGGTGGCTACACCTTC.

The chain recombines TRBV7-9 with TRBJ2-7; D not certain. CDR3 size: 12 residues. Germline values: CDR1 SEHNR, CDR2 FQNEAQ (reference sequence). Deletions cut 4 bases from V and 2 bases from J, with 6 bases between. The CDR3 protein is CASSYGPYEQYF. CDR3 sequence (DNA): TGTGCCAGCAGCTACGGCCCCTACGAGCAGTACTTC.